This entry features one T cell receptor beta chain sequence. Its antigen is not known. Using immunoSEQ multiplex PCR, the repertoire was profiled, and TCRdb retains in-frame clones only, with some absent. The sample yields under 2,500 clones, approximately 80% seen once. The ends were cut back, 5 bases at V and 5 bases at J, with 13 bases in the middle. The CDR3 length is 14 residues. The germline gives CDR1 MNHEY, CDR2 SVGAGI. This entry belongs to a study of T cells and copy number aberrations in small-cell lung cancer. Study findings and constraints: Adjacent lung showed higher T-cell richness and clonality than tumors; density difference nonsignificant. The study's sample size was small, so findings need validation. All specimens were formalin-fixed paraffin-embedded tissue, prone to sequencing artifacts.

No donor received chemotherapy or radiotherapy before surgery, nor immunotherapy before or after it. The chain links TRBV6-5 to TRBJ1-5; the D gene is possibly TRBD1 (5 bases). This TCR derives from a middle-aged man with small cell lung cancer. Sequenced material: normal tissue next to the tumor. CDR3 sequence: CASSAQGVDQPQHF. The CDR3 bases are TGTGCCAGCAGTGCTCAGGGTGTGGATCAGCCCCAGCATTTT.